This passage covers 8 T cell receptor beta chains from one sample sequenced in a study of cytomegalovirus exposure and HLA in healthy donors. PCR amplification relied on 60 Vbeta primers (plus 13 Jbeta primers). Assay: immunoSEQ multiplex PCR; the TCRdb copy retains only in-frame clones and omits some. The ten most abundant clones cover around 2.2% of a sample with around 140,000 clones. Sequencing was performed on PBMCs. Receptors originate from a young woman in good health and CMV-seronegative.

The chain carries TRBV10-3 and TRBJ1-1, with D perhaps matching TRBD1 (6 bases). Germline V CDR1 and CDR2: ENHRY, SYGVKD. CDR3 length: 13 amino acids. V was pared by 3 bases and J by 7 bases, with 12 bases between. CDR3 protein: CAISDSRTVEAFF. CDR3 bases: TGTGCCATCAGTGATTCAAGGACAGTTGAAGCTTTCTTT.

V usage is TRBV5-1 and J usage is TRBJ2-1; 7 nucleotides line up with TRBD2. With V trimmed by 4 bases and J by 5 bases, 6 bases remained unmatched. The germline CDR1 and CDR2 sequences are SGHRS and YFSETQ. The CDR3 has 14 residues. CDR3 in amino acids: CASSPREGDNEQFF. As DNA, the CDR3 is TGCGCCAGCAGCCCAAGGGAGGGTGACAATGAGCAGTTCTTC.

This rearrangement joins TRBV4-1 to TRBJ1-1; the D gene is possibly TRBD1 (5 bases). Germline V gene sequence: CDR1 MGHRA, CDR2 YSYEKL. V dropped 1 base and J dropped 0 bases, with 9 bases sitting between them. The length of the CDR3 is 15 residues. CDR3 coding DNA: TGCGCCAGCAGCCAAGGCGGGGCGGTGAACACTGAAGCTTTCTTT. Protein: CASSQGGAVNTEAFF.

This rearrangement joins TRBV11-3 to TRBJ1-6; D not resolved. The CDR3 length is 14 residues. V shed 7 bases and J shed 1 base, with 8 bases lying between them. Germline V gene data show CDR1 as SGHNT and CDR2 as YENEEA. Here the CDR3 reads CASTPGSYNSPLHF. The CDR3 DNA reads as TGTGCCAGCACTCCGGGGTCCTATAATTCACCCCTCCACTTT. Variable domain in full (rest from reference TRBV11-3 and TRBJ1-6): EAGVVQSPRYKIIEKKQPVAFWCNPISGHNTLYWYLQNLGQGPELLIRYENEEAVDDSQLPKDRFSAERLKGVDSTLKIQPAELGDSAVYLCASTPGSYNSPLHFGNGTRLTVT.

The V and J genes are TRBV6-5 and TRBJ2-5; 8 bases fit TRBD1. The J segment lost 5 bases and the V segment lost 3 bases, leaving 5 bases of the junction unmatched. Germline V gene lookup returns CDR1 MNHEY and CDR2 SVGAGI. The CDR3 runs to 14 residues. CDR3 coding DNA: TGTGCCAGCAGTTATCAGGGGGCAGGGGAGACCCAGTACTTC. It specifies CASSYQGAGETQYF.

The gene calls are TRBV28 and TRBJ1-5, with 8 bases aligning to TRBD1. Germline lookup yields CDR1 MDHEN and CDR2 SYDVKM. CDR3 size: 14 residues. V shed 6 bases and J 9 bases; nucleotides not matched to a gene: 10. The CDR3 sequence: CASSYRTGPVPQHF. The CDR3 DNA follows: TGTGCCAGCAGCTATAGGACAGGGCCAGTGCCCCAGCATTTT.

The V and J genes are TRBV10-3 and TRBJ2-5, with 9 bases identical to TRBD2. The length of the CDR3 is 16 residues. The ends lost 3 bases at V and 4 bases at J; junction bases unmatched: 9. Per germline, CDR1 ENHRY and CDR2 SYGVKD. The CDR3 sequence: CAISDRGGRGVETQYF. For the CDR3, the DNA is TGTGCCATCAGTGATCGGGGCGGGAGGGGTGTAGAGACCCAGTACTTC.

This chain links TRBV29-1 with TRBJ2-3, with a weak D call TRBD2 (6 bases). In germline, CDR1 is SQVTM, CDR2 ANQGSEA. Trimming shortened V by 3 bases and J by 1 base, and 11 bases separated the two germline ends. CDR3 length: 14 residues. The CDR3 protein is CSVERGGGTDTQYF. DNA of the CDR3: TGCAGCGTTGAGAGAGGAGGGGGCACAGATACGCAGTATTTT.